This record concerns one T cell receptor (beta chain) sequence. Per the authors' pipeline: Cell counts per sample came from amplifying reference gene primers. Using immunoSEQ multiplex PCR, the repertoire was profiled, and TCRdb retains in-frame clones only, with some absent. V, J and clone size are taken as reported in that table, and D and trimming were inferred from the DNA itself. Of fewer than 350,000 clones in the sample, 80% to 90% were seen once. These data are taken from a study of blood T cell repertoires in COVID-19. Study details: PBMCs, B-cell-depleted T cells, or T cells were the source of the cDNA or gDNA that made up the material.

The germline CDR1 and CDR2 sequences are SNHLY and FYNNEI. This CDR3 is built from 14 residues. V was trimmed by 5 bases and J by 5 bases, leaving 14 bases between them. The TCR comes from a woman aged 40 to 55 with acute COVID-19. The source material was PBMCs or T cells enriched from blood (not recorded which). The V and J genes are TRBV2 and TRBJ2-3; D is unclear. As DNA, the CDR3 is TGTGCCAGCAGTCCACTACCCTCGGTAGATACGCAGTATTTT. Amino acid sequence: CASSPLPSVDTQYF.